The clone carrying this TCR beta chain was counted only a few times. Its cognate antigen is unknown. PCR employed 60 Vbeta and 13 Jbeta primers. As originally analysed: A later analysis counted approximately 80 million unique TCR beta chains, some 12 million shared. Clones were read by immunoSEQ multiplex PCR, and TCRdb kept only the in-frame ones, dropping some. From that table come the V and J calls and clone size; the DNA was used to work out D and trimming. The data hold 95,000 to 100,000 clones, with more than 70% observed a single time. The V gene end was trimmed by 4 bases and the J gene end by 8 bases; junction bases not matched to a gene: 11. The CDR3 extends over 14 amino acids. Germline V gives CDR1 SQVTM, CDR2 ANQGSEA. This sample was included in a study of cytomegalovirus exposure and HLA in healthy donors. Study-wide results and limits: TCR beta chain V- and J-gene trimming was linked, in a later analysis, to a missense variant in DCLRE1C.

The TCR comes from a female donor in good health and CMV-seronegative. The chain employs TRBV29-1 and TRBJ1-2; TRBD1 matches 9 bases. Input material: PBMCs. The CDR3 spells CSVATGTGMRGYTF. The DNA of the CDR3 is TGCAGCGTTGCAACCGGGACAGGGATGAGGGGCTACACCTTC.